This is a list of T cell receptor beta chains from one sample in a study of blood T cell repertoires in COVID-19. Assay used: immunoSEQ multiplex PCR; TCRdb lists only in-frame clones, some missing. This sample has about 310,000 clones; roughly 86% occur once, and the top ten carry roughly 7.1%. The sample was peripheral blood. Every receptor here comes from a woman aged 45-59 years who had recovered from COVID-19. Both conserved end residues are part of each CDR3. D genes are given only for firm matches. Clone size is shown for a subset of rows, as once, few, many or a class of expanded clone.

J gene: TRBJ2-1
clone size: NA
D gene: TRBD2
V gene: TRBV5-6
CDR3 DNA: TGTGCCAGCAGCCGGACTAGCGACAATGAGCAGTTCTTC
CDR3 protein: CASSRTSDNEQFF

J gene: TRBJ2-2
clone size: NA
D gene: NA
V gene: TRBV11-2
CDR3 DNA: TGTGCCAGCAGCTTATCGGGGGATGGCGGGGAGCTGTTTTTT
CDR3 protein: CASSLSGDGGELFF

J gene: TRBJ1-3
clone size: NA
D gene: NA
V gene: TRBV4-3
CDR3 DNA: TGCGCCAGCAGCCAAGATCCCGGGATCGGAAACACCATATATTTT
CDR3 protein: CASSQDPGIGNTIYF

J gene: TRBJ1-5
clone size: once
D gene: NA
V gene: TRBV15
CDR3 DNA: TGTGCCACCAGCAGAGATCGGGGGGGGGCTCAGCCCCAGCATTTT
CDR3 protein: CATSRDRGGAQPQHF

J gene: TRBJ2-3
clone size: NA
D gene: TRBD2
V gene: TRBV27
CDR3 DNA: TGTGCCAGCAGTTTGTTCGCCCCCTTTGGGGGGGGCACAGATACGCAGTATTTT
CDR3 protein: CASSLFAPFGGGTDTQYF

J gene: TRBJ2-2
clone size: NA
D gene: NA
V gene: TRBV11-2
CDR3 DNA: TGTGCCAGCAGCTTAGTAGCAGGGTCGTTCGGGGAGCTGTTTTTT
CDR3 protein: CASSLVAGSFGELFF

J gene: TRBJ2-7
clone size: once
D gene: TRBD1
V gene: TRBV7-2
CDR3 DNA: TGTGCCAGCAGCTTAGAGGGACAGGGGTGGTTAACTAGCCTAGAGCAGTACTTC
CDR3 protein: CASSLEGQGWLTSLEQYF

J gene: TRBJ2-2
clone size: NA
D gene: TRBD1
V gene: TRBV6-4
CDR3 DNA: TGTGCCAGCAGTGCAGGGGACAGGAACACCGGGGAGCTGTTTTTT
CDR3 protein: CASSAGDRNTGELFF

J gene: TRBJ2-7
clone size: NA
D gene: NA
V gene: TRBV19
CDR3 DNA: TGTGCCAGTAGTATTTCAAGGGACTTCGAGCAGTACTTC
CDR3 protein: CASSISRDFEQYF

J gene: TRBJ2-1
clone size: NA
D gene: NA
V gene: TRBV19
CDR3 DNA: TGTGCCAGTAGTGACTACCTTGTTCTTGAGCAGTTCTTC
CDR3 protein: CASSDYLVLEQFF

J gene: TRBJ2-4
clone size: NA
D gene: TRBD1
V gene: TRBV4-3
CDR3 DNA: TGCGCCAGCAGCCAAGAGGCTCACGGGACAGCTAAAAACATTCAGTACTTC
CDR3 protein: CASSQEAHGTAKNIQYF

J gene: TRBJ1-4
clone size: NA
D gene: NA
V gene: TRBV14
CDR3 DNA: TGTGCCAGCAGCCAAGGCCCCACATGGTTGGCAAATGAAAAACTGTTTTTT
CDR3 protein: CASSQGPTWLANEKLFF

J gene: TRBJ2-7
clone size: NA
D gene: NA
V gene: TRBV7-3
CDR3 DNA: TGTGCCAGCAGCTTAACATCAAAAACTATCGGCCTGTCCTACGAGCAGTACTTC
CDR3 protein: CASSLTSKTIGLSYEQYF

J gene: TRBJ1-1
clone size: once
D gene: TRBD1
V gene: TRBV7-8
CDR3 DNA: TGTGCCAGCAGCTACCAACCGACCAACAGGGGACGGAACACTGAAGCTTTCTTT
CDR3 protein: CASSYQPTNRGRNTEAFF

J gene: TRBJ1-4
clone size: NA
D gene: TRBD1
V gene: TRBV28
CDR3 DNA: TGTGCCAGCAGAAGACAGGGTAATGAAAAACTGTTTTTT
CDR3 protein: CASRRQGNEKLFF

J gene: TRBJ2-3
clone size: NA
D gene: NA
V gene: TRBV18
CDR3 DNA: TGTGCCAGCTCACCACCCCTCACAGATACGCAGTATTTT
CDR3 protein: CASSPPLTDTQYF

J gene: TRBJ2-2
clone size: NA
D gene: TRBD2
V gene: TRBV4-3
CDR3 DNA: TGCGCCAGCAGCCAAGATTTATGGGGGGGGTATCCCGGGGAGCTGTTTTTT
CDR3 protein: CASSQDLWGGYPGELFF

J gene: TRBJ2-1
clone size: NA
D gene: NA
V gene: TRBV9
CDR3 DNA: TGTGCCAGCAGCCCACGGAAGGGGCTGCACAATGAGCAGTTCTTC
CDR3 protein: CASSPRKGLHNEQFF

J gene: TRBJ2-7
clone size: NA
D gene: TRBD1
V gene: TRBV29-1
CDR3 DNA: TGCAGCGCCGACGGGACAGGGGACGAGCAGTACTTC
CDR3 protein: CSADGTGDEQYF

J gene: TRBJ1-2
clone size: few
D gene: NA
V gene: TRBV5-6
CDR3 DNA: TGTGCCAGCAGCTTAAGGCGTGGGCTCGGCTATGGCTACACCTTC
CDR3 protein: CASSLRRGLGYGYTF

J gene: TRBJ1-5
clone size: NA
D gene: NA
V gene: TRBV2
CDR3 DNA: TGTGCCAGCGGAAGGGGAGGGCTCAATCAGCCCCAGCATTTT
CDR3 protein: CASGRGGLNQPQHF

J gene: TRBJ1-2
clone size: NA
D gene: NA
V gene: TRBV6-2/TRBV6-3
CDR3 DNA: TGTGCCAGCAGTTACCGCGGAGTGCCTGACTTC
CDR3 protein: CASSYRGVPDF

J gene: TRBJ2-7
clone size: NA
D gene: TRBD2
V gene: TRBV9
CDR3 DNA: TGTGCCAGCAGCGTAGCTCCTAGCGGGCACTTTGAGCAGTACTTC
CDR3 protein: CASSVAPSGHFEQYF

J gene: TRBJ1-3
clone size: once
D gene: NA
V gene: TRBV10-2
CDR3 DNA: TGCGCCAGCAACCGGGATCCTGGAAACACCATATATTTT
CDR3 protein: CASNRDPGNTIYF

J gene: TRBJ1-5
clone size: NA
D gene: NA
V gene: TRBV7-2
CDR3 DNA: TGTGCCAGCAGCCCTACGGGTAATCAGCCCCAGCATTTT
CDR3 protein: CASSPTGNQPQHF

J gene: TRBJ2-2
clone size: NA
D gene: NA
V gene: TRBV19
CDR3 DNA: TGTGCCACCAAACAAGACAGCTTTGATACCGGGGAGCTGTTTTTT
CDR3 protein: CATKQDSFDTGELFF

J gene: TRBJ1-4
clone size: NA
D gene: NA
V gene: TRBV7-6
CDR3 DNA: TGTGCCAGCAGCCCGGAGGGGCGTAATGAAAAACTGTTTTTT
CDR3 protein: CASSPEGRNEKLFF

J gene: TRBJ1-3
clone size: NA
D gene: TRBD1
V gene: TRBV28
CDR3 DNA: TGTGCCAGCAGCGTCGGGACAGGGACTGGAAACACCATATATTTT
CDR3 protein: CASSVGTGTGNTIYF

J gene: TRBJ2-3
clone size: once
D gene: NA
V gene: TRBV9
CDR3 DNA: TGTGCCAGCAGCGTAAGCCAAGGGCGTGGGAGTTGGGCAGATACGCAGTATTTT
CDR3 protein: CASSVSQGRGSWADTQYF

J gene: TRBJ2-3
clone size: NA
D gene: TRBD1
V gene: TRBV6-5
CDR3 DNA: TGTGCCACACGGACAGGGGCGGCAGATACGCAGTATTTT
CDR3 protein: CATRTGAADTQYF

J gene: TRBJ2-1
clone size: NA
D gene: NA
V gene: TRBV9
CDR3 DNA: TGTGCCAGCAGCGGCCCGGGAGCCCCCTACAATGAGCAGTTCTTC
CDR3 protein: CASSGPGAPYNEQFF

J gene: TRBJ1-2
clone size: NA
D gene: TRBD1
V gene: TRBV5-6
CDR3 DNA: TGTGCCAGCAGTCCCACAGGGGGCCCTATAAGCTATGGCTACACCTTC
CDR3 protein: CASSPTGGPISYGYTF

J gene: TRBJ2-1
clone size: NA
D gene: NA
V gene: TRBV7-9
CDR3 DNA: TGTGCCAGCAGCTTAGACGGGAGAAATGAGCAGTTCTTC
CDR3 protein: CASSLDGRNEQFF

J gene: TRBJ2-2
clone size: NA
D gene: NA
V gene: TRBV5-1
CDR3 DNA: TGCGCCAGCAGCCCGGGACAAAGAAACACCGGGGAGCTGTTTTTT
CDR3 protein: CASSPGQRNTGELFF

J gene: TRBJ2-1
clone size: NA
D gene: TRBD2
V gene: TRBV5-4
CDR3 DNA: TGTGCCAGCAGCTCAATGACTAGCGGGGGGGCCGCTTACAATGAGCAGTTCTTC
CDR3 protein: CASSSMTSGGAAYNEQFF

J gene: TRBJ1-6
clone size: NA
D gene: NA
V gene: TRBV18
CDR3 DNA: TGTGCCAGCTCACCACAGAGGGATTCACCCCTCCACTTT
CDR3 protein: CASSPQRDSPLHF

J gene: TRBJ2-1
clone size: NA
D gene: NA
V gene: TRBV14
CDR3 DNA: TGTGCCAGCAGCCAGTATCAGTATTCGACTCCAACCTACAATGAGCAGTTCTTC
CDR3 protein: CASSQYQYSTPTYNEQFF

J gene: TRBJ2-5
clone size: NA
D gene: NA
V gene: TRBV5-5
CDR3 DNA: TGTGCCAGCAGCTTTTTCAGGAGGAGCCAAGAGACCCAGTACTTC
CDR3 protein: CASSFFRRSQETQYF

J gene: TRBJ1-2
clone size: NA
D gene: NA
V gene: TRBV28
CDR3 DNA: TGTGCCAGCAGCTCTCACAGAAACTATGGCTACACCTTC
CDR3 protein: CASSSHRNYGYTF

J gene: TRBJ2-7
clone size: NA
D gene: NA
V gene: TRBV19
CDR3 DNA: TGTGCCAGTAGTATGCGGTTCCGGCTAGAGCTCTACGAGCAGTACTTC
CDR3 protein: CASSMRFRLELYEQYF

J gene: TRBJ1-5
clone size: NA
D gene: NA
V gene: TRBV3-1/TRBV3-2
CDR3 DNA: TGTGCCAGCAGCCAGGGGGGGGTTGGCAATCAGCCCCAGCATTTT
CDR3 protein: CASSQGGVGNQPQHF

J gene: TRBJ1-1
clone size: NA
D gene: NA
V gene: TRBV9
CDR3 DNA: TGTGCCAGCAGCGTAGACCCAGGGGTGAGAAGCACTGAAGCTTTCTTT
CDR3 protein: CASSVDPGVRSTEAFF

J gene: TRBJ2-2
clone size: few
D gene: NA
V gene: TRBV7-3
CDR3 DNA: TGTGCCAGCAGCGCCTCACAGGTCACCGGGGAGCTGTTTTTT
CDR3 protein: CASSASQVTGELFF

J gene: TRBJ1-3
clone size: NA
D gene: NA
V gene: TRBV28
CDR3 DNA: TGTGCCAGCAGTTTGCGGAACTTATCCCCCGCCGGAAACACCATATATTTT
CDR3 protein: CASSLRNLSPAGNTIYF

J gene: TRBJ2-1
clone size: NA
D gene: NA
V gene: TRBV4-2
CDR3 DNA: TGTGCCAGCAGCCAAGTCGGGGGAGATGACTACAATGAGCAGTTCTTC
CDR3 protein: CASSQVGGDDYNEQFF

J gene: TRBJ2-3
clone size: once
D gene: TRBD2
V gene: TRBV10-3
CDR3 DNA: TGTGCCACCCGGCTGGTAGCGGGGACCACAGATACGCAGTATTTT
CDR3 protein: CATRLVAGTTDTQYF

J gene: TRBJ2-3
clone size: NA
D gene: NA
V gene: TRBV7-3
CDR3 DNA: TGTGCCAGCAGCCACCAGGACAGTCCCACAGATACGCAGTATTTT
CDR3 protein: CASSHQDSPTDTQYF

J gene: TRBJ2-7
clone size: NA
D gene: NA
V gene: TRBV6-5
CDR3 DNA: TGTGCCAGCAGTTACCGGCCAAGGGGCCACGAGCAGTACTTC
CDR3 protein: CASSYRPRGHEQYF

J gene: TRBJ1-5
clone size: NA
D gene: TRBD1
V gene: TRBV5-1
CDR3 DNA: TGCGCCAGCAGCATGGGGACAGGGGACAATCAGCCCCAGCATTTT
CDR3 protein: CASSMGTGDNQPQHF

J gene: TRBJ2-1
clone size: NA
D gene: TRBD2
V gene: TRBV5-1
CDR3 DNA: TGCGCCAGCAGCTTGGCCTCGGGACTAGGGGCTCAGGGGGAGCAGTTCTTC
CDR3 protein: CASSLASGLGAQGEQFF

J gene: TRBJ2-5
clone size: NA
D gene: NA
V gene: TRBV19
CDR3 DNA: TGTGCCAGTAGTATAGATGGCGGGACGGAGACCCAGTACTTC
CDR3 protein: CASSIDGGTETQYF

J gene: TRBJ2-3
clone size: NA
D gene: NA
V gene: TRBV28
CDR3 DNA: TGTGCCAGCCGCTTGGGGGCCCTAGATACGCAGTATTTT
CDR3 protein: CASRLGALDTQYF

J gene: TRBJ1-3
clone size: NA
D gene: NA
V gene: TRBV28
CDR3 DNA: TGTGCCAGCTCCCAACCGGGGTTCATCGGAAACACCATATATTTT
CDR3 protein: CASSQPGFIGNTIYF

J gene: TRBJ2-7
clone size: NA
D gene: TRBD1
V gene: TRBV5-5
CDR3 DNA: TGTGCCAGCAGCCTAGGGACAGTCGAGCAGTACTTC
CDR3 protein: CASSLGTVEQYF

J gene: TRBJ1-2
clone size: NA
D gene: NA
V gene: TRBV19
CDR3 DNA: TGTGCCAGTAGTGTACAGGGCAGAGAGAACTATGGCTACACCTTC
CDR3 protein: CASSVQGRENYGYTF

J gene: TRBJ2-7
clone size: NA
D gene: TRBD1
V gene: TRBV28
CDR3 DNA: TGTGCCAGCAGCCGTCGCACAGGGGGCAGAAACGAGCAGTACTTC
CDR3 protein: CASSRRTGGRNEQYF

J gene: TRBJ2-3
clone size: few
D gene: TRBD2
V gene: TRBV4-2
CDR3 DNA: TGTGCCAGCAGCCAAGGCCTTTGGCGGGGGGCAAGCACAGATACGCAGTATTTT
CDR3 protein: CASSQGLWRGASTDTQYF

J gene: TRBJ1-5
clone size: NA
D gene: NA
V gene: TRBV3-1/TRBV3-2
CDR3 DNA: TGTGCCAGCAGCCAAGGCAGGCAACGCAATCAGCCCCAGCATTTT
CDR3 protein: CASSQGRQRNQPQHF

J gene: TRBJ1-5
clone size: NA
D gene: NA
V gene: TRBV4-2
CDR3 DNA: TGTGCCAGCAGCCGATCCGAGGCTCAGCCCCAGCATTTT
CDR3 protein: CASSRSEAQPQHF

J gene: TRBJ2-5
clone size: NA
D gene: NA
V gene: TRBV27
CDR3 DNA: TGTGCCAGCAGTGCTAGGGGACAAGAGACCCAGTACTTC
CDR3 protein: CASSARGQETQYF